Presented here are 22 T cell receptor beta chains from one specimen sequenced in a study of T-cell memory formation after mild COVID-19. A single record per CDR3 protein comes from TCRdb applying MiXCR to the 5' RACE reads. The sample lists 550,000 to 600,000 distinct CDR3 sequences; roughly 21% were seen once. Material for sequencing was PBMCs or a T cell subset sorted from them (not recorded which). All receptors derive from an adult woman who had mild COVID-19 (a few samples of this study predate the infection). Cell type and time point are not known.

The sample holds many counts of this clonotype. V is TRBV5-5 and J is TRBJ2-3; TRBD2 matches at 12 bases. The germline CDR1 and CDR2 sequences are SGHKS and YYEKEE (reference sequence). The V segment lost 5 bases and the J segment 1 base; nucleotides outside the gene matches: 8. The CDR3 contains 17 residues. The DNA of the CDR3 is TGTGCCAGCAGTCGACTAGCGGGGGATGGACGCACAGATACGCAGTATTTT. It codes for CASSRLAGDGRTDTQYF.

The rearrangement uses TRBV18 and TRBJ2-1, with TRBD2 as a possible D gene (7 bases). The CDR3 is made up of 13 amino acids. The V and J ends lost 2 bases and 9 bases respectively, with 11 bases between them. Germline-derived CDR1 and CDR2 are KGHSH and LQKENI. CDR3 bases: TGTGCCAGCTCACCAATGGGGGGGGCTGAGCAGTTCTTC. Translating gives CASSPMGGAEQFF.

CDR3 loop: CASSLAGPQTGELFF. The CDR3 coding sequence is TGCGCCAGCAGCTTGGCTGGTCCACAAACCGGGGAGCTGTTTTTT. The chain combines TRBV5-1 with TRBJ2-2, with D unclear. CDR3 length equals 15 residues. The germline gives CDR1 SGHRS, CDR2 YFSETQ. V was shortened by 0 bases and J by 5 bases, with 11 bases between the two germline ends.

The chain carries TRBV11-2 and TRBJ2-1, with 7 bases fitting TRBD1. CDR3 length: 14 residues. Trimming removed 7 bases from V and 6 bases from J; junction bases left unmatched: 9. Germline values: CDR1 SGHAT, CDR2 FQNNGV. The CDR3 DNA is TGTGCCAGCACCGGCCCGCAGGGGGTCAATGAGCAGTTCTTC. As protein: CASTGPQGVNEQFF.

The V gene is TRBV18, the J gene TRBJ2-7; D is possibly TRBD1 or TRBD2 (5 bases each). CDR1 and CDR2 (germline): KGHSH, LQKENI. The CDR3 covers 13 residues. Trimming removed 6 bases at V and 1 base at J, with 10 bases between. In DNA form, the CDR3 reads TGTGCCAGCTCTGGGGACCGTTCCTACGAGCAGTACTTC. Amino acid sequence: CASSGDRSYEQYF. Combining the CDR3 with reference TRBV18 and TRBJ2-7 gives the whole variable domain NAGVMQNPRHLVRRRGQEARLRCSPMKGHSHVYWYRQLPEEGLKFMVYLQKENIIDESGMPKERFSAEFPKEGPSILRIQQVVRGDSAAYFCASSGDRSYEQYFGPGTRLTVT.

This clonotype was seen a few times. The chain carries TRBV6-5 and TRBJ2-3; TRBD2 matches 13 bases. V was pared by 6 bases and J by 3 bases, with 3 bases of the junction left unmatched. The germline gives CDR1 MNHEY, CDR2 SVGAGI. This CDR3 is 15 amino acids long. The CDR3 here is CASSSTSGRTDTQYF. In nucleotides, the CDR3 is TGTGCCAGCAGCTCGACTAGCGGGAGGACAGATACGCAGTATTTT.

This clonotype was picked up many times. V is TRBV29-1 and J is TRBJ2-1, with 12 positions matching TRBD2. Germline CDR1 reads SQVTM; CDR2 reads ANQGSEA. V lost 4 bases to trimming and J lost 0 bases; unmatched junction nucleotides: 7. The CDR3 is made up of 17 amino acids. The CDR3 bases are TGCAGCGTTGTCGGGACTAGCGGGCGAGTCTCCTACAATGAGCAGTTCTTC. It is translated as CSVVGTSGRVSYNEQFF.

This clonotype was detected only a few times. The J gene is TRBJ2-7, the V gene TRBV12-3 or TRBV12-4, with D possibly TRBD2 on 7 matching bases. V lost 5 bases, J lost 3 bases, and 17 bases lay in between. The CDR3 is 15 amino acids. The CDR3 here is CASSGTNQGGYEQYF. The CDR3 coding sequence is TGTGCCAGCAGTGGGACTAATCAAGGGGGCTACGAGCAGTACTTC.

There are a few counts of this clonotype. This chain links TRBV12-3 or TRBV12-4 with TRBJ2-1; 9 bases fit TRBD1. V lost 6 bases to trimming and J lost 5 bases; unmatched junction nucleotides: 11. This CDR3 region has 16 residues. The CDR3 nucleotides read TGTGCCAGCAGCCGAACCGGGACAGGGCGGAACAATGAGCAGTTCTTC. Translating gives CASSRTGTGRNNEQFF.

This clonotype was seen a handful of times. The DNA of the CDR3 is TGTGCCAGCAGTTTCGGGACCTCTGAGGGGGACTACTATGGCTACACCTTC. It specifies CASSFGTSEGDYYGYTF. V and J are TRBV27 and TRBJ1-2, with a tentative D call TRBD1 (6 bases). Germline CDR1 MNHEY, CDR2 SMNVEV (reference sequence). The CDR3 is made up of 17 amino acids. V lost 3 bases and J 3 bases, leaving 20 bases between the germline ends.

The chain combines TRBV5-1 with TRBJ1-1; D remains unclear. The CDR3 has 11 amino acids. Trimming left V 6 bases short and J 3 bases short, with 6 bases between. Germline assignment: CDR1 SGHRS and CDR2 YFSETQ. CDR3 DNA: TGCGCCAGCACCCGGGACACTGAAGCTTTCTTT. It specifies CASTRDTEAFF.

The J gene is TRBJ1-1, the V gene TRBV4-1; D uncertain. V was clipped by 1 base and J by 1 base, with 10 bases between them. The CDR3 consists of 15 residues. Germline assignment: CDR1 MGHRA and CDR2 YSYEKL. CDR3 residues: CASSQVMGQNTEAFF. CDR3 bases: TGCGCCAGCAGCCAAGTGATGGGCCAGAACACTGAAGCTTTCTTT.

J is TRBJ2-3 and V is TRBV12-3 or TRBV12-4; 9 bases line up with TRBD2. The trim removed 3 bases at V and 6 bases at J, leaving 7 bases unmatched. CDR3 length: 15 residues. CDR3 sequence (DNA): TGTGCCAGCAGTTTGGGCGGGGGGGTTTCGGATACGCAGTATTTT. Its protein is CASSLGGGVSDTQYF.

A few counts support this clonotype. This chain connects TRBV18 to TRBJ2-5, with 9 nucleotides matching TRBD1. Trimming took 0 bases from V and 5 from J; bases not matched to a gene: 1. The CDR3 covers 14 residues. Germline CDR1 reads KGHSH; CDR2 reads LQKENI. Here the CDR3 DNA reads TGTGCCAGCTCACCACCCGGGACAGGGGAGACCCAGTACTTC. Its protein product is CASSPPGTGETQYF.

V gene TRBV27 combines with J gene TRBJ2-1; possible D gene TRBD1, 5 bases. Per germline, CDR1 MNHEY and CDR2 SMNVEV (reference sequence). Trimming removed 3 bases from V and 6 bases from J, with 18 bases in between. The CDR3 has 16 amino acids. The CDR3 DNA reads TGTGCCAGCAGTTTTTTGCCTCTTGGGGCTTTCAATGAGCAGTTCTTC. The encoded protein is CASSFLPLGAFNEQFF.

The chain links TRBV5-1 to TRBJ2-3; unclear D gene. Deletions cut 3 bases from V and 0 bases from J, with 17 bases between. Germline CDR1 is SGHRS and CDR2 is YFSETQ. This CDR3 is 17 amino acids long. The CDR3 coding sequence is TGCGCCAGCAGCTCTGGTATGACAACTGGGAGCACAGATACGCAGTATTTT. It encodes CASSSGMTTGSTDTQYF.

V is TRBV5-5 and J is TRBJ1-1; no firm D call. V lost 3 bases and J lost 8, with 14 bases in between. Germline lookup yields CDR1 SGHKS and CDR2 YYEKEE (reference sequence). CDR3 length: 13 amino acids. The chain's CDR3 is CASSYPGSTEAFF. As DNA, the CDR3 is TGTGCCAGCAGCTACCCCGGTTCGACCGAAGCTTTCTTT.

The chain couples TRBV6-1 to TRBJ2-3; 16 bases map to TRBD2. CDR3 length equals 17 residues. The germline CDR1 and CDR2 sequences are MNHNS and SASEGT. Germline trimming cut 8 bases from V and 2 bases from J; bases unmatched to any gene: 7. The CDR3 loop is CASGGTSGRDHTDTQYF. The CDR3 DNA reads as TGTGCCAGCGGGGGGACTAGCGGGAGGGACCACACAGATACGCAGTATTTT.

V gene TRBV7-6 combines with J gene TRBJ2-7; TRBD2 might be the D (6 bases). This CDR3 is built from 15 residues. Germline loops: CDR1 SGHVS, CDR2 FNYEAQ. V was cut by 2 bases and J by 7 bases, with 18 bases left in between. DNA of the CDR3: TGTGCCAGCAGCTTAAGGCGGGGCCCTTCGTGGGAGCAGTACTTC. This sequence encodes CASSLRRGPSWEQYF.

This clonotype has just a few counts. CDR3 residues: CASSTPESSYNEQFF. CDR3 nucleotides: TGTGCCAGCAGCACCCCCGAGAGCTCCTACAATGAGCAGTTCTTC. The chain links TRBV7-9 to TRBJ2-1; D not resolved. Trimming stripped 5 bases from V and 0 bases from J, with 11 bases between. The CDR3 has 15 amino acids. The germline V gene has CDR1 SEHNR and CDR2 FQNEAQ (reference sequence).

This chain joins TRBV29-1 and TRBJ2-2; possible D gene TRBD1, 6 bases. V was cut by 6 bases and J by 1 base, with 12 bases left in between. Germline lookup yields CDR1 SQVTM and CDR2 ANQGSEA. The CDR3 is 14 residues long. The CDR3 nucleotides read TGCAGCGTGGGAACAGGGCAGAACACCGGGGAGCTGTTTTTT. This translates into CSVGTGQNTGELFF.

This clonotype has a handful of counts. V gene TRBV4-2 combines with J gene TRBJ2-5; D not resolved. V dropped 5 bases and J dropped 5 bases, with 9 bases sitting between them. Per germline, CDR1 LGHNA and CDR2 YNFKEQ. This CDR3 contains 12 residues. The CDR3 sequence is CASSFSRETQYF. The DNA of the CDR3 is TGTGCCAGCAGCTTTTCGCGGGAGACCCAGTACTTC.